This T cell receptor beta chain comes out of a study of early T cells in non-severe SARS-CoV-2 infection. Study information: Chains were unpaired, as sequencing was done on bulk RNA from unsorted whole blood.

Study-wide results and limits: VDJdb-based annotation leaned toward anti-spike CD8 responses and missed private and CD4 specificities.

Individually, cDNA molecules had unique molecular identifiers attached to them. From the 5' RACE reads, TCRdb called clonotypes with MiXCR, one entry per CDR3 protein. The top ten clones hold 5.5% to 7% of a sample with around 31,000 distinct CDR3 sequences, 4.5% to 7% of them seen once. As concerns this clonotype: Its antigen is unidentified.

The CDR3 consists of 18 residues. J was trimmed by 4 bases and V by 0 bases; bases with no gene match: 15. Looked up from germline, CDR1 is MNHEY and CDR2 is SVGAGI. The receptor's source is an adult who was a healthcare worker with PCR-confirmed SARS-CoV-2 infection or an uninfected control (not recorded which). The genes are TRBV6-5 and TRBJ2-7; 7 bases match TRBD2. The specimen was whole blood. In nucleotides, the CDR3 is TGTGCCAGCAGTTACTCGCGGCAGACTAGCAGGAGCTTTTACGAGCAGTACTTC. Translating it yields CASSYSRQTSRSFYEQYF.